This TCR beta chain was observed in a study of neurological immune-mediated disorders. Study conclusions and caveats: The absence of shared CDR3 amino acid sequences among expanded clones across subjects suggests private repertoires in all groups.

Template-switch 5'RACE cDNA synthesis added a 10-nucleotide unique molecular identifier. From the 5' RACE reads, TCRdb called clonotypes with MiXCR, one entry per CDR3 protein. Of 20,000 to 25,000 distinct CDR3 sequences detected, 5% to 7% appear once; the ten largest clones hold 4.8%. This CDR3 is 13 amino acids long. V lost 8 bases, J lost 3 bases, and 10 bases lay in between. Germline assignment: CDR1 KGHSH and CDR2 LQKENI. This clonotype was recorded at least ten times. Its antigen is unidentified. The source is a woman between 35 and 50 years old in good health. The chain combines TRBV18 with TRBJ2-2, with D unclear. The specimen was PBMCs. Written as DNA, the CDR3 is TGTGCCAGCCGAGGCCAGCACACCGGGGAGCTGTTTTTT. It is translated as CASRGQHTGELFF.